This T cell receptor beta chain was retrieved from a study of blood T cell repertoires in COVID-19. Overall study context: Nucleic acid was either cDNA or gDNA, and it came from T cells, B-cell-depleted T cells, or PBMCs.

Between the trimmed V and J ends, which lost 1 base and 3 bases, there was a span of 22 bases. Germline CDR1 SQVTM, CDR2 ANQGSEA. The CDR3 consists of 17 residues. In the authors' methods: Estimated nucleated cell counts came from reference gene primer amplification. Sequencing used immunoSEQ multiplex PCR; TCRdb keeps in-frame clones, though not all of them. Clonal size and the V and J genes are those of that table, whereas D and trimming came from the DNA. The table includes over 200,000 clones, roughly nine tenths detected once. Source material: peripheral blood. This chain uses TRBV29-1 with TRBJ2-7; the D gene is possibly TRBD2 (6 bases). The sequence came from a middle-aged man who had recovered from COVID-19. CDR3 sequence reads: CSVEVRRREEAFYEQYF. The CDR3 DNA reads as TGCAGCGTTGAAGTACGGCGGAGGGAGGAGGCCTTCTACGAGCAGTACTTC.